The 4 T cell receptor beta chains given below trace back to one sample, sequenced in a study of T-cell reconstitution after alpha-beta-depleted transplantation in children listed by TCRdb under 2016. The library was prepared using PCR. Sequencing took place on an Illumina HiSeq 2500. TCR libraries were prepared with molecular barcoding, using unique molecular identifiers to normalize TCRbeta repertoire quantification. TCRdb ran its own pipeline on the public reads, namely fastp trimming at Q25 and MiXCR clone calling, and kept in-frame beta chains. CDR3 protein sequences are deduplicated, and each keeps its most common genes and DNA. The sample table records some 600,000 distinct CDR3 sequences; roughly 13% of these occur just once. Of the sample, approximately 2% falls within the top ten clones. This specimen's treatment or condition label, per the study, means: allogeneic hematopoietic cell transplantation with graft depleted of TCRalphabeta T cells and CD19 B cells.

The specimen comprised PBMCs, mostly from graft donor cells, sampled 360 days after TCRalphabeta/CD19-depleted stem cell transplant. Receptors were obtained from a male patient under 18 who had a stem cell transplant for acute myeloid leukemia, so the T cells may come from the graft donor.

The genes are TRBV20-1 and TRBJ2-4; weak D call: TRBD1 (5 bases). Deletions cut 6 bases from V and 0 bases from J, with 15 bases between. Germline-derived CDR1 and CDR2 are DFQATT and SNEGSKA (reference sequence). The CDR3 is 15 residues long. CDR3 sequence reads: CSAADSPLAKNIQYF. CDR3 in DNA: TGCAGTGCCGCCGACAGCCCTTTAGCCAAAAACATTCAGTACTTC.

The genes are TRBV25-1 and TRBJ2-7; no clear D. This CDR3 contains 15 residues. Germline assignment: CDR1 MGHDK and CDR2 SYGVNS. The germline V and J ends were trimmed by 1 base and 2 bases, with 12 bases remaining between them. The CDR3 nucleotides read TGTGCCAGCAGTGAATTTGTCTTCGGTGCCTACGAGCAGTACTTC. Its protein product is CASSEFVFGAYEQYF.

This clonotype occurred many times. This sequence joins TRBV4-3 and TRBJ2-1, with D unresolved. The CDR3 contains 14 residues. The germline V and J ends were trimmed by 3 bases and 4 bases, with 10 bases remaining between them. Per germline, CDR1 LGHNA and CDR2 YSLEER. The CDR3 region has the DNA TGCGCCAGCAGCCAGGAATGGGTTTACAATGAGCAGTTCTTC. Its translation is CASSQEWVYNEQFF.

This clonotype appeared a few times. The chain links TRBV3-1 to TRBJ2-5; possible D gene TRBD1, 6 bases. CDR3 length: 15 residues. Trimming cost V 1 base and J 2 bases, with 11 bases left between them. The V gene's germline CDR1 is LGHDT and CDR2 YNNKEL (reference sequence). The CDR3 loop is CASSQVWDIQETQYF. Here the CDR3 DNA reads TGTGCCAGCAGCCAAGTATGGGACATACAAGAGACCCAGTACTTC.